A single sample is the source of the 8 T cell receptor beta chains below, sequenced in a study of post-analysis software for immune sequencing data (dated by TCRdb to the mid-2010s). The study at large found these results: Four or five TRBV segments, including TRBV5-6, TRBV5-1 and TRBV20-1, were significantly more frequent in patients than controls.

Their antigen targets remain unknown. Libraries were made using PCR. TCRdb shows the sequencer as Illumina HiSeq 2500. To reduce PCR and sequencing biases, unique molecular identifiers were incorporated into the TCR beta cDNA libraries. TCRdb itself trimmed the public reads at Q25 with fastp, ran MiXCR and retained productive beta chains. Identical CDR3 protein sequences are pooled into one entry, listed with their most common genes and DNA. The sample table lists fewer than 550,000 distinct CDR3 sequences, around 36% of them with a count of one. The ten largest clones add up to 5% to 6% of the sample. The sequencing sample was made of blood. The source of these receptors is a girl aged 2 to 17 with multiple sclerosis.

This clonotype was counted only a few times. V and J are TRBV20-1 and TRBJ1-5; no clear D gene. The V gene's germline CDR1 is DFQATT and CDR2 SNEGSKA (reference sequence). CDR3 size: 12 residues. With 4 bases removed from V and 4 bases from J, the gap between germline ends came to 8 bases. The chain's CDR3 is CSANRANQPQHF. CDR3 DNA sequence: TGCAGTGCTAATCGGGCTAATCAGCCCCAGCATTTT.

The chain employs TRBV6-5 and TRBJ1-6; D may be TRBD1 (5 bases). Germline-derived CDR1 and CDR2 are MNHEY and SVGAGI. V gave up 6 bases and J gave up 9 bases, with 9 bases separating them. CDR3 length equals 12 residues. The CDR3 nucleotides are TGTGCCAGCAGGGACGGGACTTCACCCCTCCACTTT. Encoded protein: CASRDGTSPLHF.

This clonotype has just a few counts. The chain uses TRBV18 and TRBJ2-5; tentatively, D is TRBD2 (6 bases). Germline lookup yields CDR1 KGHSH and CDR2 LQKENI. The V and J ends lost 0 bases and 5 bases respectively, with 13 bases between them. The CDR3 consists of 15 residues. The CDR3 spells CASSPPREREETQYF. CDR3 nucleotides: TGTGCCAGCTCACCACCGCGGGAAAGGGAGGAGACCCAGTACTTC.

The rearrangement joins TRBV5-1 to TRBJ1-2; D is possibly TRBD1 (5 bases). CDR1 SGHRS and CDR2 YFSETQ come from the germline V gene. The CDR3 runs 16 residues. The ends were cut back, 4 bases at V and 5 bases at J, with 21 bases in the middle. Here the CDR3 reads CASSLLEAGQSYGYTF. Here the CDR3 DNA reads TGCGCCAGCAGCCTTCTGGAGGCAGGGCAGTCTTATGGCTACACCTTC.

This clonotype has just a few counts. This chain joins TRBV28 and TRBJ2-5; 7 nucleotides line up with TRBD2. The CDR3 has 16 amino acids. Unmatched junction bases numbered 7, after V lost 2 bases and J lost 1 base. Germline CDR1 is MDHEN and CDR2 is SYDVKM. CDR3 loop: CASSLRASGSQETQYF. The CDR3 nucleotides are TGTGCCAGCAGTTTAAGGGCTAGCGGTTCCCAAGAGACCCAGTACTTC. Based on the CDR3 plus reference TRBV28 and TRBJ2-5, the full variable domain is DVKVTQSSRYLVKRTGEKVFLECVQDMDHENMFWYRQDPGLGLRLIYFSYDVKMKEKGDIPEGYSVSREKKERFSLILESASTNQTSMYLCASSLRASGSQETQYFGPGTRLLVL.

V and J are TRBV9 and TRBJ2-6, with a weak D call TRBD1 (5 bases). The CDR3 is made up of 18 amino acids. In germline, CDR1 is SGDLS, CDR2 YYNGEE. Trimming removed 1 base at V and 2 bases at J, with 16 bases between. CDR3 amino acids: CASSVRAPRETGANVLTF. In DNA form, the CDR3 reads TGTGCCAGCAGCGTAAGAGCCCCCAGGGAAACTGGGGCCAACGTCCTGACTTTC.

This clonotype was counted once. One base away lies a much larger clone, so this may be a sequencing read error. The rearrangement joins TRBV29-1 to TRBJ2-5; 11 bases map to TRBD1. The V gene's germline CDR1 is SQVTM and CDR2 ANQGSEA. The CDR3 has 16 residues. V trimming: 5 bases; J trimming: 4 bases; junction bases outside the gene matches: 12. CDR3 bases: TGCAGCGTTAAGGGCCTCCGTGGGACAGGGGGAGAGACCCAGTACTTC. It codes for CSVKGLRGTGGETQYF.

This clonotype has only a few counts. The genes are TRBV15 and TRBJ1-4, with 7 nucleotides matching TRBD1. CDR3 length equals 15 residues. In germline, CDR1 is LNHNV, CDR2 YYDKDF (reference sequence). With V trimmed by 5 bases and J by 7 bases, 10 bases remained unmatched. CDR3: CATSRIRTGAEKLFF. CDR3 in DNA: TGTGCCACCAGCCGAATAAGGACAGGAGCTGAAAAACTGTTTTTT.